A single TCR beta chain is shown here with its context. The antigen is unknown. This CDR3 has 16 amino acids. V dropped 1 base and J dropped 0 bases, with 11 bases sitting between them. The germline V gene encodes CDR1 SGHVS and CDR2 FNYEAQ. Method: immunoSEQ multiplex PCR; TCRdb's copy keeps in-frame clones and lacks some. The sample holds 14,000 or so clones, around 80% seen once. This sample was included in a study of vaccination effects on CD4 cells after COVID-19. Study background: The post-vaccine samples were taken, at the median, 72 days after the second dose.

General observations from the study: Following vaccination, convalescents' spike-reactive clones were mostly new ones induced by the vaccine.

Within the ViraFEST assay, antigen-specific CD4+ T cells underwent expansion with viral peptide pools prior to sequencing. The authors isolated CD4+ T cells after nine to eleven days of culture. This person's SARS-CoV-2 infection, confirmed by PCR, occurred between March and December 2020. Subjects were given two BNT162b2 or mRNA-1273 vaccine doses. The sample consisted of CD4+ T cells from PBMCs cultured with SARS-CoV-2 spike peptides, taken after COVID-19 vaccination. The rearrangement joins TRBV7-6 to TRBJ2-3; tentative D call: TRBD2 (6 bases). This receptor was obtained from a human donor who had a prior SARS-CoV-2 infection. CDR3: CASSLGLASSTDTQYF. CDR3 DNA sequence: TGTGCCAGCAGCTTAGGGCTAGCGTCTAGCACAGATACGCAGTATTTT. Full variable domain (rest looked up from reference TRBV7-6 and TRBJ2-3): GAGVSQSPRYKVTKRGQDVALRCDPISGHVSLYWYRQALGQGPEFLTYFNYEAQQDKSGLPNDRFSAERPEGSISTLTIQRTEQRDSAMYRCASSLGLASSTDTQYFGPGTRLTVL.